This TCR beta chain was observed in a study of shared clonotypes between healthy human individuals. Whole-study findings and limits: An effect of sequencing depth on clonotype sharing among donors was expected.

Trimming removed 2 bases at V and 11 bases at J, with 16 bases between. The CDR3 runs 14 residues. Germline CDR1 MDHEN, CDR2 SYDVKM. All participating donors were Caucasian adults from Nashville, Tennessee. About this clone itself: Its antigen is undetermined.

The protocol was immunoSEQ multiplex PCR, while the TCRdb copy is restricted to in-frame clones and leaves out a portion. The table has 500,000 to 650,000 clones, around three quarters seen once. The TCR originated in a woman between 35 and 50 years old in good health. Some clones in this sample may be carry-over from other donors' samples. The V gene is TRBV28, the J gene TRBJ2-1; TRBD2 is a possible D gene (5 bases). Sequencing was performed on PBMCs. CDR3 in amino acids: CASSLAPRGVKQFF. In DNA, the CDR3 is TGTGCCAGCAGTTTAGCCCCCCGGGGAGTAAAGCAGTTCTTC.